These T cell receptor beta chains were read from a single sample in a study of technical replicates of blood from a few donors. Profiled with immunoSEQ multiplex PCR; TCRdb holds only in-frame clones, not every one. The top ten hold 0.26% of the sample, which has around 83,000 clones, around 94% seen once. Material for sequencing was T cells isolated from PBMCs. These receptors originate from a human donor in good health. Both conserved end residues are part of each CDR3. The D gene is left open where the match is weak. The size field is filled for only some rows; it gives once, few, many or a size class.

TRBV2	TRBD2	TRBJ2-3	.	CATSSGGAGTDTQYF	TGTGCCACCTCTAGCGGGGGGGCCGGCACAGATACGCAGTATTTT
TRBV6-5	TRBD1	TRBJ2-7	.	CASSYGTGPLGEQYF	TGTGCCAGCAGTTACGGGACAGGGCCGTTGGGCGAGCAGTACTTC
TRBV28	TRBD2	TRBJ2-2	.	CASSRPTSPNTGELFF	TGTGCCAGCAGTCGCCCGACTAGCCCCAACACCGGGGAGCTGTTTTTT
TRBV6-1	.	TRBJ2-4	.	CASSEIPENIQYF	TGTGCCAGCAGTGAAATCCCAGAAAACATTCAGTACTTC
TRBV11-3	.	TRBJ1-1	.	CASSPGGGSDTEAFF	TGTGCCAGCAGCCCTGGGGGGGGTTCGGACACTGAAGCTTTCTTT
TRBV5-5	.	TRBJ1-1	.	CASSNPFGGTNTEAFF	TGTGCCAGCAGCAATCCTTTCGGGGGGACCAACACTGAAGCTTTCTTT
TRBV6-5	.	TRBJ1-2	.	CASSYSRGSGYTF	TGTGCCAGCAGTTACTCGCGAGGATCTGGCTACACCTTC
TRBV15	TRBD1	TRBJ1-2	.	CATTDRDLSRYGYTF	TGTGCCACCACCGACAGGGACCTATCTAGGTATGGCTACACCTTC
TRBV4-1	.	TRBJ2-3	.	CASSQAWPSPDTQYF	TGCGCCAGCAGCCAAGCTTGGCCCTCGCCAGATACGCAGTATTTT
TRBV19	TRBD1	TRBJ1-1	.	CASKGGPNTEAFF	TGTGCCAGTAAAGGGGGCCCGAACACTGAAGCTTTCTTT
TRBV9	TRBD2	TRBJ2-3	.	CASSAGLAVSTDTQYF	TGTGCCAGCAGCGCTGGACTAGCGGTAAGCACAGATACGCAGTATTTT
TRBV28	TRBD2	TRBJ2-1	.	CASSSPGLAQSSYNEQFF	TGTGCCAGCAGTTCGCCGGGACTAGCGCAGAGCTCCTACAATGAGCAGTTCTTC
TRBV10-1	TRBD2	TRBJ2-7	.	CASTRGLAGVVGGEQYF	TGCGCCAGCACCCGAGGACTAGCGGGAGTTGTTGGTGGCGAGCAGTACTTC
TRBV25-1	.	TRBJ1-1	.	CASSELWGDGAFF	TGTGCCAGCAGTGAATTATGGGGGGACGGAGCTTTCTTT
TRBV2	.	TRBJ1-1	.	CASSGGDNTEAFF	TGTGCCAGCAGTGGGGGAGACAACACTGAAGCTTTCTTT
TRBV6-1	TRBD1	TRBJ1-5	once	CASSERQWDRGPSNQPQHF	TGTGCCAGCAGTGAAAGGCAGTGGGACAGGGGGCCGAGCAATCAGCCCCAGCATTTT
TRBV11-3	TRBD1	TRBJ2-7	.	CASSARTGGTYEQYF	TGTGCCAGCAGCGCCAGGACAGGGGGCACCTACGAGCAGTACTTC
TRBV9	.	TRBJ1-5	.	CASSVFRGAKGGIYSNQPQHF	TGTGCCAGCAGCGTATTTCGAGGGGCGAAGGGGGGGATATATAGCAATCAGCCCCAGCATTTT
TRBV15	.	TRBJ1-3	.	CATSRAGTSGNTIYF	TGTGCCACCAGCAGAGCCGGGACATCTGGAAACACCATATATTTT
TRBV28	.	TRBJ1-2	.	CASSLSGSREGYTF	TGTGCCAGCAGTTTATCCGGGTCCCGAGAAGGCTACACCTTC
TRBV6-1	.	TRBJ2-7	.	CASSSWSSSYEQYF	TGTGCCAGCAGTAGTTGGTCGAGCTCCTACGAGCAGTACTTC
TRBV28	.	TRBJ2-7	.	CASTGTTNYEQYF	TGTGCCAGCACCGGGACAACCAACTACGAGCAGTACTTC
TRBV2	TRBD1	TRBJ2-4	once	CASSGDREAIQYF	TGTGCCAGCAGCGGGGACAGGGAGGCCATTCAGTACTTC
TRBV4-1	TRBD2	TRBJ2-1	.	CASSQEAGVIDEQFF	TGCGCCAGCAGCCAAGAAGCGGGAGTCATCGATGAGCAGTTCTTC
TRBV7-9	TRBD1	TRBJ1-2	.	CASSGQGMGYTF	TGTGCCAGCAGCGGACAGGGTATGGGCTACACCTTC
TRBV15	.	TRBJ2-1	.	CATSRVSVRGTYNEQFF	TGTGCCACCAGCAGAGTTAGTGTTAGGGGTACCTACAATGAGCAGTTCTTC
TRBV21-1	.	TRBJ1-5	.	CASSKEETGSRHQPQHF	TGTGCCAGCAGCAAAGAGGAGACAGGGTCACGGCATCAGCCCCAGCATTTT